These T cell receptor beta chains were read from a single sample in a study of T cell repertoires in cytomegalovirus infection. TCRdb reprocessed the reads via MiXCR and lists one record per CDR3 protein. Of 150,000 to 200,000 distinct CDR3 sequences in the sample, about 15% are singletons; the top ten hold approximately 26%. The sequenced sample consisted of CD8+ T cells from PBMCs. The receptors stem from a human donor in good health (CMV status not recorded). Some clones in this sample may be carry-over from other donors' samples. Both conserved end residues are part of each CDR3. D genes are given only for firm matches. Size is omitted from some rows. Given values are once, few, many or a class for expanded clones.

V gene	clone size	J gene	D gene	CDR3 protein	CDR3 DNA
TRBV6-2/TRBV6-3	few	TRBJ1-1	.	CASSPLQDTEAFF	TGTGCCAGCAGCCCCCTGCAGGACACTGAAGCTTTCTTT
TRBV24-1	few	TRBJ1-2	.	CATSDPYEGYGYTF	TGTGCCACCAGTGACCCTTACGAGGGGTATGGCTACACCTTC
TRBV2	few	TRBJ1-2	.	CASSGEGTGYGYTF	TGTGCCAGCAGTGGAGAGGGGACCGGATATGGCTACACCTTC
TRBV6-2/TRBV6-3	.	TRBJ1-1	.	CASSYSTGGTEAFF	TGTGCCAGCAGTTACTCCACAGGCGGCACTGAAGCTTTCTTT
TRBV25-1	.	TRBJ1-1	TRBD1	CDSSMPRGTEAFF	TGTGACAGCAGTATGCCCAGGGGGACTGAAGCTTTCTTT
TRBV11-1	.	TRBJ1-1	.	CASSLRRAGNTEAFF	TGTGCCAGCAGCTTGAGACGCGCGGGGAACACTGAAGCTTTCTTT
TRBV27	few	TRBJ2-2	TRBD1	CASRIHGTGVVTGELFF	TGTGCCAGCAGAATACACGGGACAGGGGTCGTCACCGGGGAGCTGTTTTTT
TRBV7-9	.	TRBJ2-1	TRBD1	CASSSGQGVYNEQFF	TGTGCCAGCAGCTCGGGACAGGGGGTTTACAATGAGCAGTTCTTC
TRBV12-3/TRBV12-4	.	TRBJ2-4	.	CASSLGASRNIQYF	TGTGCCAGCAGTTTAGGAGCTAGTAGGAACATTCAGTACTTC
TRBV7-9	.	TRBJ2-1	.	CASSDGGNEQFF	TGTGCCAGCAGCGACGGTGGTAATGAGCAGTTCTTC
TRBV28	few	TRBJ1-2	.	CASSPGDWKGGYTF	TGTGCCAGCAGCCCGGGGGATTGGAAAGGGGGCTACACCTTC
TRBV19	.	TRBJ2-7	.	CASSIRTAGYEQYF	TGTGCCAGTAGTATCCGGACTGCTGGCTACGAGCAGTACTTC
TRBV7-9	few	TRBJ1-1	TRBD1	CASSSADRGEGTEAFF	TGTGCCAGCAGCTCCGCGGACAGGGGTGAGGGCACTGAAGCTTTCTTT
TRBV7-2	many	TRBJ1-4	TRBD1	CASSLNRGGEKLFF	TGTGCCAGCAGCTTGAACAGGGGAGGGGAAAAACTGTTTTTT
TRBV7-2	many	TRBJ2-7	.	CASSPGPAYEQYF	TGTGCCAGCAGCCCCGGACCAGCCTACGAGCAGTACTTC
TRBV24-1	few	TRBJ2-3	.	CATSDRPGSGTDTQYF	TGTGCCACCAGTGATAGACCAGGGAGTGGTACAGATACGCAGTATTTT
TRBV5-1	.	TRBJ2-1	TRBD2	CASSQTSGFYNEQFF	TGCGCCAGCAGCCAAACTAGCGGCTTCTACAATGAGCAGTTCTTC
TRBV19	few	TRBJ1-4	.	CASSFLAEREKLFF	TGTGCCAGTAGTTTTCTCGCCGAACGTGAAAAACTGTTTTTT
TRBV9	few	TRBJ2-4	TRBD1	CASSVAGGRIAKNIQYF	TGTGCCAGCAGCGTCGCAGGGGGAAGGATAGCCAAAAACATTCAGTACTTC
TRBV7-2	many	TRBJ1-2	TRBD1	CASSSAIDRGFYGYTF	TGTGCCAGCAGCTCCGCGATCGACAGGGGCTTCTATGGCTACACCTTC
TRBV7-6	few	TRBJ2-7	.	CASSLDPVSPYEQYF	TGTGCCAGCAGCTTAGATCCGGTCAGTCCCTACGAGCAGTACTTC
TRBV12-3/TRBV12-4	.	TRBJ2-2	TRBD1	CASRPDRGNTGELFF	TGTGCCAGCAGACCCGACAGGGGGAACACCGGGGAGCTGTTTTTT
TRBV7-9	.	TRBJ2-1	.	CASSSETDSYNEQFF	TGTGCCAGCAGCTCCGAGACAGACTCCTACAATGAGCAGTTCTTC
TRBV4-3	few	TRBJ2-7	TRBD2	CASSQDRGGHEQYF	TGCGCCAGCAGCCAAGATCGGGGGGGCCACGAGCAGTACTTC
TRBV2	once	TRBJ1-3	TRBD1	CARKGGQGALSGNTIYF	TGTGCCAGAAAAGGCGGACAGGGGGCACTCTCTGGAAACACCATATATTTT
TRBV7-2	.	TRBJ2-7	.	CASSLTRGTRSYEQYF	TGTGCCAGCAGCCTAACCCGGGGCACCAGGTCCTACGAGCAGTACTTC
TRBV29-1	.	TRBJ2-7	.	CSVEDRDYEQYF	TGCAGCGTTGAAGACAGAGACTACGAGCAGTACTTC
TRBV14	.	TRBJ2-1	.	CASSLVGFSYNEQFF	TGTGCCAGCAGCCTCGTTGGGTTCTCCTACAATGAGCAGTTCTTC
TRBV5-6	.	TRBJ2-1	.	CASSLGISYNEQFF	TGTGCCAGCAGCTTGGGGATCTCCTACAATGAGCAGTTCTTC
TRBV2	few	TRBJ2-7	TRBD1	CASSEELYGTVYEQYF	TGTGCCAGCAGTGAAGAATTATATGGGACAGTATACGAGCAGTACTTC
TRBV11-2	few	TRBJ2-1	TRBD2	CASSPVAGKSYNEQFF	TGTGCCAGCAGCCCTGTAGCGGGGAAATCCTACAATGAGCAGTTCTTC
TRBV7-6	few	TRBJ2-7	.	CASSLGAGSSYEQYF	TGTGCCAGCAGCTTAGGGGCAGGGTCATCCTACGAGCAGTACTTC
TRBV29-1	.	TRBJ1-1	.	CSVDSNTEAFF	TGCAGCGTTGACAGTAACACTGAAGCTTTCTTT
TRBV7-6	.	TRBJ2-3	.	CAISFRLTDTQYF	TGTGCCATCAGCTTTCGACTCACAGATACGCAGTATTTT
TRBV7-2	few	TRBJ1-1	.	CASSPKLTGTEAFF	TGTGCCAGCAGCCCCAAACTTACAGGGACTGAAGCTTTCTTT
TRBV2	.	TRBJ2-7	.	CASSDPGDLEQYF	TGTGCCAGCAGTGATCCCGGGGATCTGGAGCAGTACTTC
TRBV7-6	.	TRBJ1-4	.	CASSSTGDGEKLFF	TGTGCCAGCAGCTCGACAGGTGATGGTGAAAAACTGTTTTTT